This entry features one T cell receptor (beta chain) sequence. The data originate from a study of tumor T cells in aggressive B-cell lymphoma. TCRdb keeps only in-frame clones here, not all; method: immunoSEQ multiplex PCR. The sample lists fewer than 6,500 clones; about 88% were seen once. The CDR3 loop spans 13 amino acids. Trimming removed 7 bases from V and 4 bases from J; junction bases left unmatched: 5. From germline, CDR1 is MDHEN and CDR2 SYDVKM. V usage is TRBV28 and J usage is TRBJ2-7; 9 nucleotides align to TRBD2. The specimen sequenced was tumor tissue. The source of this sequence is an adult with diffuse large B cell lymphoma. CDR3 in amino acids: CASMSLAGYEQYF. CDR3 DNA: TGTGCCAGCATGTCGCTAGCGGGATACGAGCAGTACTTC.